What follows are 20 T cell receptor beta chains derived from one specimen sequenced in a study of circulating and synovial CD4+ cells in juvenile arthritis. TCRdb's table, derived via immunoSEQ multiplex PCR, lists solely in-frame clones and lacks some. The profile covers about 30,000 clones, with just under 95% appearing a single time and 2.5% to 3% taken by the ten largest. Sequenced material: CD4+ T cells from blood. These receptor sequences come from a human donor with juvenile idiopathic arthritis.

The rearrangement joins TRBV20-1 to TRBJ1-5; D unresolved. CDR3 size: 11 residues. Per the germline V gene, CDR1 is DFQATT and CDR2 is SNEGSKA (reference sequence). Trimming cost V 3 bases and J 10 bases, with 10 bases left between them. The CDR3 DNA sequence: TGCAGTGCTAGCCCCTTGGGCCCCCAGCATTTT. Its translation is CSASPLGPQHF.

The CDR3 region has the DNA TGCAGCGTTCGGGACAGGGTGCCAGATACGCAGTATTTT. Amino acids: CSVRDRVPDTQYF. This chain joins TRBV29-1 and TRBJ2-3, with 9 bases lining up with TRBD1. Germline V lookup: CDR1 SQVTM, CDR2 ANQGSEA. V gave up 5 bases and J gave up 4 bases; unmatched junction bases: 4. This CDR3 spans 13 amino acids.

The chain carries TRBV28 and TRBJ2-2; perhaps TRBD2 as D (6 bases). Between the trimmed V and J ends, which lost 1 base and 4 bases, there was a span of 25 bases. The germline CDR1 and CDR2 sequences are MDHEN and SYDVKM. CDR3 size: 20 residues. This CDR3 is CASSLFNSQTRGWGTGELFF. CDR3 DNA: TGTGCCAGCAGTTTATTTAATAGTCAAACCCGGGGGTGGGGCACCGGGGAGCTGTTTTTT.

The chain recombines TRBV29-1 with TRBJ1-1, with 9 bases matching TRBD1. The CDR3 runs 16 residues. Germline V CDR1 and CDR2: SQVTM, ANQGSEA. Unmatched junction bases numbered 13, after V lost 4 bases and J lost 4 bases. The CDR3: CSVGSGTGRRGTEAFF. CDR3 coding DNA: TGCAGCGTTGGAAGCGGGACAGGGAGAAGGGGCACTGAAGCTTTCTTT.

The chain employs TRBV30 and TRBJ2-2; 9 nucleotides line up with TRBD2. Germline trimming cut 8 bases from V and 7 bases from J; bases unmatched to any gene: 11. From germline, CDR1 is GTSNPN and CDR2 SVGIG (reference sequence). This CDR3 is built from 14 residues. The CDR3 DNA reads TGTGCCAGCTCCCCGGGACTAGCTGGCGGGGAGCTGTTTTTT. Amino acid sequence: CASSPGLAGGELFF. The full variable domain, in which reference TRBV30 and TRBJ2-2 provide the parts outside the CDR3, is SQTIHQWPATLVQPVGSPLSLECTVEGTSNPNLYWYRQAAGRGLQLLFYSVGIGQISSEVPQNLSASRPQDRQFILSSKKLLLSDSGFYLCASSPGLAGGELFFGEGSRLTVL.

The chain carries TRBV19 and TRBJ2-3, with D tentatively TRBD1 (6 bases). V was clipped by 4 bases and J by 0 bases, with 17 bases between them. Germline V gives CDR1 LNHDA, CDR2 SQIVND (reference sequence). There are 17 residues in the CDR3. CDR3 nucleotides: TGTGCCAGTAGTACTCTTCCGCGGCAGGGGAGCACAGATACGCAGTATTTT. Residues: CASSTLPRQGSTDTQYF.

This clone was counted a single time. The chain is built from TRBV9 and TRBJ1-5; D may be TRBD1 (6 bases). The germline V and J ends were trimmed by 0 bases and 9 bases, with 10 bases remaining between them. CDR1 and CDR2 (germline): SGDLS, YYNGEE. CDR3 length: 13 amino acids. In DNA form, the CDR3 reads TGTGCCAGCAGCGTAGACGAAGGGGGGCCCCAGCATTTT. Translated, it gives CASSVDEGGPQHF.

This clone was seen just once. The V gene is TRBV9, the J gene TRBJ2-1; TRBD2 might be the D (6 bases). Germline CDR1 and CDR2: SGDLS and YYNGEE. The CDR3 consists of 14 residues. V was clipped by 0 bases and J by 7 bases, with 11 bases between them. The CDR3 nucleotides are TGTGCCAGCAGCGTAGCCGGGAGTTCGAATGAGCAGTTCTTC. This encodes CASSVAGSSNEQFF.

The chain is built from TRBV4-1 and TRBJ1-1; D is possibly TRBD1 (5 bases). Trimming shortened V by 3 bases and J by 3 bases, and 14 bases separated the two germline ends. The CDR3 is 15 amino acids. Germline V gene sequence: CDR1 MGHRA, CDR2 YSYEKL. CDR3 coding DNA: TGCGCCAGCAGCCATCCCCAGGCAGGGCACACTGAAGCTTTCTTT. This sequence encodes CASSHPQAGHTEAFF.

The V gene is TRBV5-1, the J gene TRBJ2-1; D unclear. Germline V lookup: CDR1 SGHRS, CDR2 YFSETQ. V lost 0 bases to trimming and J lost 2 bases, with 12 bases between them. The CDR3 consists of 16 residues. The CDR3 nucleotides are TGCGCCAGCAGCTTGGCCGCGGCGGCAGCCTACAATGAGCAGTTCTTC. Translation: CASSLAAAAAYNEQFF.

This clone came up a few times. This rearrangement joins TRBV25-1 to TRBJ1-2, with D unresolved. The germline V gene has CDR1 MGHDK and CDR2 SYGVNS. The CDR3 loop spans 12 amino acids. The V and J ends lost 3 bases and 4 bases respectively, with 6 bases between them. The CDR3 loop is CASSERSYGYTF. The CDR3 DNA follows: TGTGCCAGCAGTGAGAGGAGCTATGGCTACACCTTC.

V gene TRBV23-1 combines with J gene TRBJ2-5; D unclear. TRBV23-1 is annotated as an ORF whose role is uncertain. The CDR3 extends over 16 amino acids. V dropped 2 bases and J dropped 4 bases, with 17 bases sitting between them. CDR3 amino acids: CASSQRWYRRRETQYF. The DNA of the CDR3 is TGCGCCAGCAGTCAACGTTGGTATCGACGGAGAGAGACCCAGTACTTC.

V gene TRBV15 combines with J gene TRBJ1-5; D gene unclear. The V gene lost 2 bases and the J gene lost 2 bases, with 10 bases spanning the gap. Germline values: CDR1 LNHNV, CDR2 YYDKDF (reference sequence). The CDR3 has 15 residues. The CDR3 here is CATSRPGNGNQPQHF. In DNA, the CDR3 is TGTGCCACCAGCAGACCCGGGAATGGCAATCAGCCCCAGCATTTT.

This sequence joins TRBV29-1 and TRBJ2-5, with D possibly being TRBD1 (5 bases). The ends were cut back, 7 bases at V and 4 bases at J, with 16 bases in the middle. This CDR3 comprises 13 residues. Germline CDR1 SQVTM, CDR2 ANQGSEA. The DNA for the CDR3 is TGCAGCGGCCAGGACATCTTAGGAGAGACCCAGTACTTC. Translating it yields CSGQDILGETQYF.

This clone was seen a single time. The chain joins TRBV6-1 to TRBJ2-7; 11 bases agree with TRBD2. This CDR3 comprises 13 residues. Germline V gene sequence: CDR1 MNHNS, CDR2 SASEGT. V was clipped by 6 bases and J by 7 bases; unmatched bases: 5. The DNA for the CDR3 is TGTGCCAGCAGACTAGCGGGAGTAGGGGAGCAGTACTTC. This gives the protein CASRLAGVGEQYF.

The CDR3 nucleotides read TGTGCCAGCAGTTTATGGGCAGGGCGAAAGGACACTGAAGCTTTCTTT. Translating it yields CASSLWAGRKDTEAFF. The chain links TRBV28 to TRBJ1-1; D perhaps matches TRBD1 (5 bases). CDR1 MDHEN and CDR2 SYDVKM come from the germline V gene. CDR3 length: 16 residues. The V end lost 0 bases, the J end lost 3 bases, and 14 bases lay between the germline ends. Together with reference TRBV28 and TRBJ1-1, the CDR3 gives the full variable domain: DVKVTQSSRYLVKRTGEKVFLECVQDMDHENMFWYRQDPGLGLRLIYFSYDVKMKEKGDIPEGYSVSREKKERFSLILESASTNQTSMYLCASSLWAGRKDTEAFFGQGTRLTVV.

The J gene is TRBJ2-5, the V gene TRBV5-4, with D possibly being TRBD2 (5 bases). The germline V gene has CDR1 SGHNT and CDR2 YYREEE (reference sequence). CDR3 length: 15 residues. Between the trimmed V and J ends, which lost 3 bases and 2 bases, there was a span of 14 bases. The CDR3 coding sequence is TGTGCCAGCAGCTCGAGTTCTTGGAGGCAAGAGACCCAGTACTTC. This gives the protein CASSSSSWRQETQYF. Based on the CDR3 plus reference TRBV5-4 and TRBJ2-5, the full variable domain is ETGVTQSPTHLIKTRGQQVTLRCSSQSGHNTVSWYQQALGQGPQFIFQYYREEENGRGNFPPRFSGLQFPNYSSELNVNALELDDSALYLCASSSSSWRQETQYFGPGTRLLVL.

The chain combines TRBV23-1 with TRBJ1-4; no firm D call. TRBV23-1 is identified as an open reading frame with a role that is uncertain. The CDR3 spans 13 residues. V lost 4 bases and J 8 bases, leaving 11 bases between the germline ends. The CDR3 nucleotides read TGCGCCAGCAGTCCGTGTTACAAGGAAAAACTGTTTTTT. It yields the protein CASSPCYKEKLFF.

The chain has TRBV7-9 and TRBJ1-2; TRBD1 aligns across 8 bases. This CDR3 has 16 residues. The ends lost 3 bases at V and 5 bases at J; junction bases unmatched: 11. Germline V lookup: CDR1 SEHNR, CDR2 FQNEAQ (reference sequence). CDR3 in DNA: TGTGCCAGCAGCTTGCGGGACAGGATCTCCCCTTATGGCTACACCTTC. Its protein product is CASSLRDRISPYGYTF.

The chain uses TRBV19 and TRBJ2-7, with TRBD1 identical over 11 bases. V lost 4 bases to trimming and J lost 4 bases; unmatched junction nucleotides: 3. Germline-derived CDR1 and CDR2 are LNHDA and SQIVND (reference sequence). This CDR3 has 14 amino acids. The CDR3 DNA sequence: TGTGCCAGTAGTACCGGGACAGGGGGTTACGAGCAGTACTTC. Its protein product is CASSTGTGGYEQYF.